This record looks at one T cell receptor (beta chain) sequence and its context. Antigen: not known. Healthy Caucasian individuals from Russia aged about 6 to 95 served as donors. The data originate from a study of blood T cells in healthy people across ages. Study-wide results and limits: The donors' CMV status was not determined, possibly confounding changes in expanded clonotypes. Diversity estimates drawn from one million T cells were deemed underestimates. Researchers said unsorted PBMCs prevented a conclusive naive versus antigen-experienced comparison.

PCR was performed a second time for roughly 7 to 11 cycles using a sample-barcoded 5' primer and a J-beta primer mix. TCRdb re-called the 5' RACE reads with MiXCR, one entry per CDR3 protein. The table lists approximately 670,000 distinct CDR3 sequences, 40% to 45% of them singletons. The CDR3 spans 14 residues. V lost 0 bases to trimming and J lost 4 bases, with 10 bases between them. Germline CDR1 SGHRS, CDR2 YFSETQ. Sequenced input: blood. The rearrangement joins TRBV5-1 to TRBJ1-1, with D tentatively TRBD1 (5 bases). This clonotype was obtained from an older man in good health. The CDR3 DNA sequence: TGCGCCAGCAGCTTGGGGGGCGCGGGCACTGAAGCTTTCTTT. Residues: CASSLGGAGTEAFF.